This T cell receptor (beta chain) was captured by sequencing in a study of molecular identifiers for immune sequencing clone quantification. Study-wide results and caveats: Jurkat TCR RNA that was spiked in from one cell was reportedly detectable among approximately 900,000 naive cells.

The V gene's germline CDR1 is SQVTM and CDR2 ANQGSEA. CDR3 length equals 11 residues. Naive CD8 T cells were sorted, and the gate applied was CD8+CD4-CCR7+CD45RA+. Via MiXCR, TCRdb re-called the PCR reads, giving one row per CDR3 protein. The sample has about 100,000 distinct CDR3 sequences; about 32% are singletons. With respect to this clonotype: What it recognizes is unknown. At one end, the junction sequence differs from germline, possibly due to a read error.

J is TRBJ2-1 and V is TRBV29-1, with unresolved D. The sample comprised naive CD8+ T cells from blood, with Jurkat cell RNA spiked in. Subset here: FACS-sorted CD8+CD4-CCR7+CD45RA+ naive T cells. This clonotype was obtained from a human donor in good health. Some libraries in this study had Jurkat cell RNA spiked in. The DNA of the CDR3 is TGCAGCGTTGAAAGCTCTGAAGAGCAGGTCTTC. The encoded protein is CSVESSEEQVF.